This T cell receptor beta chain derives from a study of siplizumab effects on memory and regulatory T cells (dated by TCRdb to between 2018 and 2021). Regarding the research as a whole: The study examined how the anti-CD2 antibody siplizumab affects alloreactive T-cell subsets in allogeneic mixed lymphocyte reactions built from human PBMCs.

Sorted unstimulated T cells and proliferating T cells recovered from mixed lymphocyte reactions were subjected to TCRbeta CDR3 sequencing. Fresh whole blood from around 11 HLA-typed healthy donors was used to isolate PBMCs. The germline V gene specifies SQVTM as CDR1 and ANQGSEA as CDR2. From V the trimming removes 7 bases and from J it removes 4 bases, while the gene matches leave 4 bases of the junction unaccounted for. From the cysteine up to the phenylalanine, the CDR3 has a length of 12 residues. The retained sequence is limited to the CDR3, 36 bases, with the frame set at the first base. This clone has more than one count but fewer than ten. The specificity of this receptor is unknown. The sample holds no much larger clone one base away, and base qualities are not on file. This sample includes further DNA sequences coding for the same CDR3. Libraries came from the immunoSEQ multiplex PCR assay. About 9.9 x 10^4 TCR templates per sample were assayed by the deep sequencing platform. Genomic DNA extracted from sorted T cells was the material used for TCRbeta CDR3 sequencing. Turning to the authors' computational methods: The R programming language was used for clonal analysis of the TCRbeta CDR3 data. Alloreactive CD4+ and CD8+ clones were identified by comparing unstimulated samples to CFSE-low samples taken after the reaction. By matching sequences to the repertoires of sorted unstimulated Treg and non-Treg cells, each alloreactive CD4+ clone was assigned a regulatory or non-regulatory origin. The table was pulled from immuneACCESS by TCRdb, which kept in-frame rearrangements only. Such tables lose some clones; where checked, under half of the loss comes from unresolved V genes, and the rest has no known cause. V, J and clone size are those of that table, while D and trimming were read from the DNA. The sample profile shows about 120,000 clones; just under 95% of them were found once. Clones ranked in the top ten supply 1.3% of the sample.

General findings and caveats noted by the study authors: In reactions with siplizumab, an average of 68.8% of mappable alloreactive CD4+ clones were Treg-derived, compared with roughly 26% in control reactions. Sequences below about 10^-5 frequency were poorly captured, so only a minor fraction of alloreactive clones could be mapped to unstimulated subsets. Whether proliferating Tregs from siplizumab cultures actually had suppressive function was not functionally confirmed. For roughly 80-96% of proliferating CD4+ or CD8+ clones, no naive or memory phenotype could be assigned. Greater diversity appeared to be present in unstimulated naive T cells than in memory T cells, and a substantial contribution to the alloresponse seemed to be made by naive cells. The cumulative frequency of alloreactive sequences that could be traced back to unstimulated CD4+ memory T cells was significantly reduced by siplizumab.

This chain joins TRBV29-1 to TRBJ1-3, and 7 bases in between align with TRBD1. The sample comprised CD4+ T cells sorted from blood. The origin of this receptor is a human donor in good health. The CDR3 protein: CSAGTAGNTIYF. The bases read TGCAGCGCCGGGACAGCCGGAAACACCATATATTTT.